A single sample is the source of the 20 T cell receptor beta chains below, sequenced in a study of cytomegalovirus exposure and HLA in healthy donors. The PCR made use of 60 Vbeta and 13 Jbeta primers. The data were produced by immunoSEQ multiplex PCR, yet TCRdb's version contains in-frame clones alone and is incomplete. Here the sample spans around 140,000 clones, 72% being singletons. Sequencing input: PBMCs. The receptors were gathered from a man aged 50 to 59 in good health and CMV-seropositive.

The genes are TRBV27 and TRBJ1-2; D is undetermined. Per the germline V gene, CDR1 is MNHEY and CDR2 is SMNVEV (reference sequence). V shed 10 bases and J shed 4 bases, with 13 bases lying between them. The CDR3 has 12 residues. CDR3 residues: CATRGSFYGYTF. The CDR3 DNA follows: TGTGCCACCCGAGGGAGTTTCTATGGCTACACCTTC.

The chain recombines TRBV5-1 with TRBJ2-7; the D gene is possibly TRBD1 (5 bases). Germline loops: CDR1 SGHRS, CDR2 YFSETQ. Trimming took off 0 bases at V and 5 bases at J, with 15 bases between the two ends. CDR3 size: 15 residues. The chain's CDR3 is CASSLGFSGSNEQYF. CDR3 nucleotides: TGCGCCAGCAGCTTGGGTTTCTCAGGGTCCAACGAGCAGTACTTC.

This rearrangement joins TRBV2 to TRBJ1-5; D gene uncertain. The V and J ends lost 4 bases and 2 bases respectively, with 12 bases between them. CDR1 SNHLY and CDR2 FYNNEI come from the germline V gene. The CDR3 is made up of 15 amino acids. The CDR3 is CASSADMRGNQPQHF. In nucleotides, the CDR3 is TGTGCCAGCAGTGCTGACATGAGGGGCAATCAGCCCCAGCATTTT.

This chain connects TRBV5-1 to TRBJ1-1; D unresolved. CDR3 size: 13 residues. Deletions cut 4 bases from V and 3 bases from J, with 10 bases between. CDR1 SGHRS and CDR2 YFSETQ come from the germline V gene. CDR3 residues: CASSPGVDTEAFF. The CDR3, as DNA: TGCGCCAGCAGCCCCGGTGTTGACACTGAAGCTTTCTTT.

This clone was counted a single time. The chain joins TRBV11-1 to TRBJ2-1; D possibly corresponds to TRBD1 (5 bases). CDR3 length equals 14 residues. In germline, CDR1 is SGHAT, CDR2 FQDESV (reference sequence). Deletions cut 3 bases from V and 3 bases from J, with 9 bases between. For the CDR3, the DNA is TGTGCCAGCAGCTTCAGGGCCGGCTACAATGAGCAGTTCTTC. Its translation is CASSFRAGYNEQFF.

CDR3: CASSSTSGRWYEQYF. The CDR3 DNA reads TGTGCCAGCAGTTCGACTAGCGGGAGATGGTACGAGCAGTACTTC. V and J are TRBV27 and TRBJ2-7, with 12 bases that match TRBD2. The V gene end was trimmed by 4 bases and the J gene end by 4 bases; junction bases not matched to a gene: 5. This CDR3 has 15 amino acids. CDR1 is MNHEY and CDR2 is SMNVEV in the germline V gene (reference sequence).

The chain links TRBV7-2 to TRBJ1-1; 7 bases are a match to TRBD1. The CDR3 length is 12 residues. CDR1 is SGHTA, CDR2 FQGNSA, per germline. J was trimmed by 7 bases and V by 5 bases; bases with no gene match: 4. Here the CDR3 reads CASSADRVEAFF. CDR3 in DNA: TGTGCCAGCAGCGCAGACAGGGTTGAAGCTTTCTTT.

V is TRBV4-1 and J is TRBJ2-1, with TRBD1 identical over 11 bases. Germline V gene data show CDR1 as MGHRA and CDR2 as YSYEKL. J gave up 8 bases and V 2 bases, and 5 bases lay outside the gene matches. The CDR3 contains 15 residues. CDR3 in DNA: TGCGCCAGCAGCCAATCTGGGACAGGGGGGGATGAGCAGTTCTTC. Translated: CASSQSGTGGDEQFF.

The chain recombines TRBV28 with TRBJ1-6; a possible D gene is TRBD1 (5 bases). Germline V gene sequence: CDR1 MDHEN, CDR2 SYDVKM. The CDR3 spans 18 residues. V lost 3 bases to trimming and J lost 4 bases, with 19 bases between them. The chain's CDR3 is CASSFGRASLSYNSPLHF. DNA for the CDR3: TGTGCCAGCAGTTTCGGCAGGGCCTCCCTATCTTATAATTCACCCCTCCACTTT.

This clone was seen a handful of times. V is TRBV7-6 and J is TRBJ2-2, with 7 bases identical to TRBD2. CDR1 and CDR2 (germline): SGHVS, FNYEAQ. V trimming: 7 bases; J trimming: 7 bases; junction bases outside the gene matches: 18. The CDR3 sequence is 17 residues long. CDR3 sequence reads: CASTPWNSGSGGGELFF. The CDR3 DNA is TGTGCCAGCACCCCGTGGAATAGCGGGTCCGGGGGCGGGGAGCTGTTTTTT.

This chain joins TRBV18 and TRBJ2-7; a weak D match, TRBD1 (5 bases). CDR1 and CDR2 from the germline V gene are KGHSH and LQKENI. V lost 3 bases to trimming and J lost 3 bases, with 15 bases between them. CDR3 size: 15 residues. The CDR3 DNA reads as TGTGCCAGCTCACCTCAGGTAGGGGCCGACTACGAGCAGTACTTC. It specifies CASSPQVGADYEQYF.

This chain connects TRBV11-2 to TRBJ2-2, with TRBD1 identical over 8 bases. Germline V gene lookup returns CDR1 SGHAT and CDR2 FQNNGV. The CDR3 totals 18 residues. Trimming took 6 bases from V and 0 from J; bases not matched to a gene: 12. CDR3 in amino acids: CASRAGQDLFANTGELFF. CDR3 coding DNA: TGTGCCAGCAGGGCGGGACAGGACCTTTTCGCGAACACCGGGGAGCTGTTTTTT.

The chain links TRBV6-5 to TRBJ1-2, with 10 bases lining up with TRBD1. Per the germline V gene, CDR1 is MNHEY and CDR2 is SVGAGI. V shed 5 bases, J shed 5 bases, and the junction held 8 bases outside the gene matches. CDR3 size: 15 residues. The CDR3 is CASSPSRTGGYGYTF. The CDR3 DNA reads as TGTGCCAGCAGTCCCTCCCGGACAGGGGGGTATGGCTACACCTTC.

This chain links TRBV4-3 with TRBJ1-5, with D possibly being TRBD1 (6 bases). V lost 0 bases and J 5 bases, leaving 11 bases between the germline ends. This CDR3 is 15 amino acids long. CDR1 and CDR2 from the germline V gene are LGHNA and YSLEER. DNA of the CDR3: TGCGCCAGCAGCCAAGATGCGGCAGGGGATCAGCCCCAGCATTTT. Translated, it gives CASSQDAAGDQPQHF.

CDR3 loop: CSALRDEQFF. Here the CDR3 DNA reads TGCAGTGCTCTTAGAGATGAGCAGTTCTTC. The chain links TRBV20-1 to TRBJ2-1; D is undetermined. Trimming cost V 5 bases and J 8 bases, with 7 bases left between them. Germline loops: CDR1 DFQATT, CDR2 SNEGSKA (reference sequence). The CDR3 contains 10 residues.

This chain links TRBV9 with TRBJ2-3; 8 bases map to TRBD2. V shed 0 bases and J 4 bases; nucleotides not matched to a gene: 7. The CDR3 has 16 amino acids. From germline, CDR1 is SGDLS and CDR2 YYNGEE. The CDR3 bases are TGTGCCAGCAGCGTAGGAAGCGGGAGAATGTCAGATACGCAGTATTTT. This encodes CASSVGSGRMSDTQYF. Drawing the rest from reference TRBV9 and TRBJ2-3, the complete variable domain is DSGVTQTPKHLITATGQRVTLRCSPRSGDLSVYWYQQSLDQGLQFLIQYYNGEERAKGNILERFSAQQFPDLHSELNLSSLELGDSALYFCASSVGSGRMSDTQYFGPGTRLTVL.

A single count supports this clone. The CDR3 reads CASQRGGGWTGELFF. The CDR3 DNA reads TGTGCCAGCCAAAGAGGTGGGGGCTGGACCGGGGAGCTGTTTTTT. This sequence joins TRBV2 and TRBJ2-2; D might be TRBD1 (6 bases). V was pared by 8 bases and J by 5 bases, with 18 bases between. CDR3 length: 15 amino acids. The germline CDR1 and CDR2 sequences are SNHLY and FYNNEI.

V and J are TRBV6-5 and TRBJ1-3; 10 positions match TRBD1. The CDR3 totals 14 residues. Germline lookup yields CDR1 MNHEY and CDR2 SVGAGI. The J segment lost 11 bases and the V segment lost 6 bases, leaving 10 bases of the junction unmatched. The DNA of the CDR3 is TGTGCCAGCAGATCTTCCCGGGACAGGGGAGCCATATATTTT. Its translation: CASRSSRDRGAIYF.

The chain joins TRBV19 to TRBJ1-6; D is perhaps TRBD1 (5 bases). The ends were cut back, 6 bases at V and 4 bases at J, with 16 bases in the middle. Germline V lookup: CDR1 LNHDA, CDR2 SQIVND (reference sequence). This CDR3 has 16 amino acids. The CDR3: CASSRPQGLYNSPLHF. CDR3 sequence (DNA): TGTGCCAGTAGCCGCCCTCAGGGACTTTATAATTCACCCCTCCACTTT.

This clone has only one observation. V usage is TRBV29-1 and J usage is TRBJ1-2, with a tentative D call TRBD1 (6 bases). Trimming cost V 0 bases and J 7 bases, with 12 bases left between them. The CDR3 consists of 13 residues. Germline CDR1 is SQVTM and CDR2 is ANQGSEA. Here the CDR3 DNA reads TGCAGCGTTGAAGATATCGTGACAGGTGGCTACACCTTC. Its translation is CSVEDIVTGGYTF.